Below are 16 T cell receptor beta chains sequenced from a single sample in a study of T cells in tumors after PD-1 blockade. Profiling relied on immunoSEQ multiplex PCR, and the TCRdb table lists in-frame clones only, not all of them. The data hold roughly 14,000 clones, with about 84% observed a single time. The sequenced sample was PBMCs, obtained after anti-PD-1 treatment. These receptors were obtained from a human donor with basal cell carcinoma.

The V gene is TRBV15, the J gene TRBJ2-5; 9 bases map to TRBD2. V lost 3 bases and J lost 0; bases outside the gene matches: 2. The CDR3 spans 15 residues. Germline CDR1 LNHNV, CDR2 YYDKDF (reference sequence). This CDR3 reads CATSSQRGDQETQYF. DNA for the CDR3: TGTGCCACCAGCAGTCAGCGGGGGGACCAAGAGACCCAGTACTTC.

The CDR3: CASSLARGKRTGELFF. The DNA of the CDR3 is TGTGCCAGCAGCTTAGCGCGAGGGAAAAGAACCGGGGAGCTGTTTTTT. The chain employs TRBV7-2 and TRBJ2-2; D possibly corresponds to TRBD2 (5 bases). V lost 0 bases and J lost 5, with 13 bases in between. This CDR3 contains 16 residues. The V gene's germline CDR1 is SGHTA and CDR2 FQGNSA.

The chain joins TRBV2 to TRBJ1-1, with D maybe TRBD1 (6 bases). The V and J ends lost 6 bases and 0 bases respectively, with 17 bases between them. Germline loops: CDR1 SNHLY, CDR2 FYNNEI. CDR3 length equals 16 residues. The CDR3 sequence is CASSRDTQGMNTEAFF. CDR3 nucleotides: TGTGCCAGCAGCAGGGACACCCAAGGGATGAACACTGAAGCTTTCTTT.

DNA of the CDR3: TGTGCCAGCAGTCCTATAGGCAGGGTTAATCAGCCCCAGCATTTT. It encodes CASSPIGRVNQPQHF. The gene calls are TRBV27 and TRBJ1-5; D might be TRBD1 (5 bases). From germline, CDR1 is MNHEY and CDR2 SMNVEV (reference sequence). The V end was cut by 5 bases, the J end by 4 bases, with 15 bases between. CDR3 length equals 15 residues.

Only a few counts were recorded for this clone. The CDR3 DNA sequence: TGTGCCAGCAGTTTGGCCGGGCAGCCATCCAATCAGCCCCAGCATTTT. It is translated as CASSLAGQPSNQPQHF. The chain employs TRBV28 and TRBJ1-5, with unresolved D. Germline CDR1 MDHEN, CDR2 SYDVKM. CDR3 length: 16 amino acids. The germline V and J ends were trimmed by 3 bases and 3 bases, with 15 bases remaining between them. The variable domain in full, completed from reference TRBV28 and TRBJ1-5, reads DVKVTQSSRYLVKRTGEKVFLECVQDMDHENMFWYRQDPGLGLRLIYFSYDVKMKEKGDIPEGYSVSREKKERFSLILESASTNQTSMYLCASSLAGQPSNQPQHFGDGTRLSIL.

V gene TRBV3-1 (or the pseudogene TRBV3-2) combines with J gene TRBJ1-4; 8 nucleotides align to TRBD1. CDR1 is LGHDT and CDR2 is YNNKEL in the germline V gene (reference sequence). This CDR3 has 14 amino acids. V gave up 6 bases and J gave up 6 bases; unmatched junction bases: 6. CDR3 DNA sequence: TGTGCCAGCAGTCTGACAGGGGTGGATGAAAAACTGTTTTTT. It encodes CASSLTGVDEKLFF.

CDR3 in amino acids: CASSFKGSGTDTQYF. The CDR3 nucleotides are TGCGCCAGCAGCTTCAAGGGGTCGGGCACAGATACGCAGTATTTT. The chain combines TRBV5-1 with TRBJ2-3; tentative D call: TRBD1 (5 bases). The V and J ends lost 2 bases and 1 base respectively, with 11 bases between them. Germline CDR1 and CDR2: SGHRS and YFSETQ. The CDR3 covers 15 residues.

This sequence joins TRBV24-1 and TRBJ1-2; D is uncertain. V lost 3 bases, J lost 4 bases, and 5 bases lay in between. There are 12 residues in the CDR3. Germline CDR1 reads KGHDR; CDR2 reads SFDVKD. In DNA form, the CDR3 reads TGTGCCACCAGTGATACAGCCTATGGCTACACCTTC. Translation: CATSDTAYGYTF.

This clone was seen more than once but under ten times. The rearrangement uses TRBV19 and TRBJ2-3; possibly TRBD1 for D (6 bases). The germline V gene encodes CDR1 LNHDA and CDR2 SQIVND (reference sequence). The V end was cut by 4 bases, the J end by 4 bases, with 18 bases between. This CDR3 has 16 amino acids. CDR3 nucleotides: TGTGCCAGTAGTAGAACAGGGTCCGGCGTGCCAGATACGCAGTATTTT. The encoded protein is CASSRTGSGVPDTQYF.

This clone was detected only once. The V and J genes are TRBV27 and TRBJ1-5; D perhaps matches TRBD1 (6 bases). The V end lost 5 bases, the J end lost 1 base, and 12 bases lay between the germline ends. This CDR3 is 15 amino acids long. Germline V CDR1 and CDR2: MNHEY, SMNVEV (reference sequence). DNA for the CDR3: TGTGCCAGCAGTGCCGAAACAGGGAGCAATCAGCCCCAGCATTTT. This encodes CASSAETGSNQPQHF.

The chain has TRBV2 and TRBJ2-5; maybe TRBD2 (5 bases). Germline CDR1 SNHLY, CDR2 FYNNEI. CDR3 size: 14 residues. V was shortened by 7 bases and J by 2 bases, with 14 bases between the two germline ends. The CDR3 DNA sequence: TGTGCCAGCAAAGGACTCCTTTTTCAAGAGACCCAGTACTTC. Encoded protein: CASKGLLFQETQYF. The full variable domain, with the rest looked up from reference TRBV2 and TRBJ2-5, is EPEVTQTPSHQVTQMGQEVILRCVPISNHLYFYWYRQILGQKVEFLVSFYNNEISEKSEIFDDQFSVERPDGSNFTLKIRSTKLEDSAMYFCASKGLLFQETQYFGPGTRLLVL.

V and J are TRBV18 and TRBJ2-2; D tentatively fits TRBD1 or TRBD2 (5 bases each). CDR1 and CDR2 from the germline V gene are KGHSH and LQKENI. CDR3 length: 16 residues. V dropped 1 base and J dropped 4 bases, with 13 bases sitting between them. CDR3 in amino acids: CASSPRGTPGTGELFF. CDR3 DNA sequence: TGTGCCAGCTCACCACGGGGGACCCCCGGCACCGGGGAGCTGTTTTTT. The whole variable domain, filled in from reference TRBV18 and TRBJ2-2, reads NAGVMQNPRHLVRRRGQEARLRCSPMKGHSHVYWYRQLPEEGLKFMVYLQKENIIDESGMPKERFSAEFPKEGPSILRIQQVVRGDSAAYFCASSPRGTPGTGELFFGEGSRLTVL.

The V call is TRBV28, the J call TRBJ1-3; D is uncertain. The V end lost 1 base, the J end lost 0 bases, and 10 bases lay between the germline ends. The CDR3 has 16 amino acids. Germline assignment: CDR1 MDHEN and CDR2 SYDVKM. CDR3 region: CASSLSGEASGNTIYF. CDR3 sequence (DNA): TGTGCCAGCAGTTTATCCGGGGAAGCCTCTGGAAACACCATATATTTT.

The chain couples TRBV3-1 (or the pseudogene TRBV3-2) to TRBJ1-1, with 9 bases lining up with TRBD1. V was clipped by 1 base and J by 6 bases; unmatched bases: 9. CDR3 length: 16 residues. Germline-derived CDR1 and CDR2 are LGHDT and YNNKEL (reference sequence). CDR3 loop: CASSQASGTGSPEAFF. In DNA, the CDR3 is TGTGCCAGCAGCCAAGCCTCCGGGACAGGGAGTCCTGAAGCTTTCTTT.

The DNA for the CDR3 is TGTGCCAGTAGTCTTAAGAGTAGCTCCTACAATGAGCAGTTCTTC. As protein: CASSLKSSSYNEQFF. The genes are TRBV19 and TRBJ2-1; D remains ambiguous. V was pared by 5 bases and J by 0 bases, with 11 bases between. The CDR3 sequence is 15 residues long. CDR1 and CDR2 (germline): LNHDA, SQIVND (reference sequence). The complete variable domain, with remaining parts taken from reference TRBV19 and TRBJ2-1, reads DGGITQSPKYLFRKEGQNVTLSCEQNLNHDAMYWYRQDPGQGLRLIYYSQIVNDFQKGDIAEGYSVSREKKESFPLTVTSAQKNPTAFYLCASSLKSSSYNEQFFGPGTRLTVL.

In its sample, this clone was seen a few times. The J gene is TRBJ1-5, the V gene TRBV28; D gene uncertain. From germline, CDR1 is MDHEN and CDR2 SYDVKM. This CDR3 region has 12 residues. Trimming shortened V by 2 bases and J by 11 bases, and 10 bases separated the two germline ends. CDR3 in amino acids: CASSLVSGTQHF. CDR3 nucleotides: TGTGCCAGCAGTTTAGTTTCCGGCACCCAGCATTTT.